The entry below describes one T cell receptor beta chain. No antigen is known for it. V dropped 5 bases and J dropped 5; count of bases not matched to a gene: 5. Germline V gene sequence: CDR1 SGHDT, CDR2 YYEEEE. This CDR3 comprises 14 residues. The source of the sample is a study of OX40 agonist ivuxolimab in advanced cancers. Study findings and constraints: Within 6 weeks, CD4+ and CD8+ blood T cells expanded clonally at 0.1 to 3.0 mg/kg.

TCRdb keeps only in-frame clones here, not all; method: immunoSEQ multiplex PCR. Here the sample spans under 80,000 clones, about 88% being singletons. The source material was CD4+ or CD8+ T cells sorted from blood, sampled in a trial of the OX40 agonist ivuxolimab. The source is an adult with an advanced solid tumor such as melanoma, head and neck, liver or kidney cancer. V and J are TRBV5-6 and TRBJ2-5, with 11 nucleotides matching TRBD2. The CDR3 region has the DNA TGTGCCAGCAGTTTGACTAGCGGGGTGGAGACCCAGTACTTC. Protein: CASSLTSGVETQYF.